The rows below give T cell receptor beta chains drawn from one sample of a study of early T cells in non-severe SARS-CoV-2 infection. Each CDR3 protein is one row after TCRdb ran MiXCR on the 5' RACE reads. The sample shows fewer than 100,000 distinct CDR3 sequences, 9% to 10% of them seen only once. Sample: whole blood. All receptors derive from an adult who was a healthcare worker with PCR-confirmed SARS-CoV-2 infection or an uninfected control (not recorded which). Both conserved end residues are part of each CDR3. D genes are given only for firm matches. Only part of the rows carry a size: once, few, many, or a class if the clone is expanded.

d_gene	v_gene	j_gene	abundance	CDR3aa	CDR3nt
NA	TRBV28	TRBJ2-5	NA	CASSLMGRETQYF	TGTGCCAGCAGTTTGATGGGGCGAGAGACCCAGTACTTC
NA	TRBV18	TRBJ2-1	many	CASSPPSPRGNEQFF	TGTGCCAGCTCACCACCCAGCCCCAGGGGCAATGAGCAGTTCTTC
NA	TRBV20-1	TRBJ1-1	many	CRGGEGMGEAFF	TGCAGGGGAGGTGAGGGAATGGGTGAAGCTTTCTTT
NA	TRBV6-5	TRBJ2-7	many	CASSPGLQGEQYF	TGTGCCAGCAGCCCCGGGTTGCAGGGCGAGCAGTACTTC
NA	TRBV28	TRBJ2-1	few	CASKSSISLSTYNEQFF	TGTGCCAGCAAGAGCTCCATTTCCTTATCCACCTACAATGAGCAGTTCTTC
NA	TRBV5-5	TRBJ2-1	many	CASSLGGALDSYNEQFF	TGTGCCAGCAGCTTGGGGGGAGCCCTTGACTCCTACAATGAGCAGTTCTTC
TRBD1	TRBV11-2	TRBJ1-6	NA	CTLSGTGSSYNSPLHF	TGCACCCTGTCGGGGACAGGGAGCTCCTATAATTCACCCCTCCACTTT
TRBD1	TRBV20-1	TRBJ2-7	many	CSARGQGEVEQYF	TGCAGTGCTCGAGGACAGGGGGAGGTCGAGCAGTACTTC
NA	TRBV5-1	TRBJ2-7	few	CASSLDHEQYF	TGCGCCAGCAGCTTGGATCACGAGCAGTACTTC
TRBD1	TRBV6-1	TRBJ2-5	many	CASSAISGTGDETQYF	TGTGCCAGCAGTGCTATATCCGGGACAGGGGACGAGACCCAGTACTTC
NA	TRBV6-5	TRBJ1-1	many	CASKRSMNTEAFF	TGTGCCAGCAAGCGCAGCATGAACACTGAAGCTTTCTTT
TRBD1	TRBV2	TRBJ1-2	NA	CASSLRGQGLDGYTF	TGTGCCAGCAGTCTAAGGGGACAGGGTCTTGATGGCTACACCTTC
TRBD2	TRBV28	TRBJ2-1	few	CASSRTSEVNEQFF	TGTGCCAGCAGTAGGACTAGCGAGGTCAATGAGCAGTTCTTC
NA	TRBV27	TRBJ1-2	many	CASSFHPENYGYTF	TGTGCCAGCAGTTTTCACCCGGAAAACTATGGCTACACCTTC
NA	TRBV20-1	TRBJ1-6	NA	CSAREGTGNSPLHF	TGCAGTGCTAGGGAGGGGACGGGGAATTCACCCCTCCACTTT
TRBD1	TRBV20-1	TRBJ1-6	NA	CSARIWTGDNSPLHF	TGCAGTGCTAGGATCTGGACAGGTGATAATTCACCCCTCCACTTT
NA	TRBV6-5	TRBJ2-7	many	CASSYSTGSLYEQYF	TGTGCCAGCAGTTACTCCACAGGGTCGCTCTACGAGCAGTACTTC